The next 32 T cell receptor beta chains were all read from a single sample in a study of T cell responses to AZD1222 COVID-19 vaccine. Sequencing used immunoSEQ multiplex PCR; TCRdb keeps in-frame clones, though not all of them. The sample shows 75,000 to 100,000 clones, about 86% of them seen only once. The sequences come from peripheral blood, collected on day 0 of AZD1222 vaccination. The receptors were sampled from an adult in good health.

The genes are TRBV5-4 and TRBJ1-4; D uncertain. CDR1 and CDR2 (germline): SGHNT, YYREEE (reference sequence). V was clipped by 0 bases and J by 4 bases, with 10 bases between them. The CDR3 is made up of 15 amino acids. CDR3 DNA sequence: TGTGCCAGCAGCTTGGCCGGGCAGCTTAATGAAAAACTGTTTTTT. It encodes CASSLAGQLNEKLFF.

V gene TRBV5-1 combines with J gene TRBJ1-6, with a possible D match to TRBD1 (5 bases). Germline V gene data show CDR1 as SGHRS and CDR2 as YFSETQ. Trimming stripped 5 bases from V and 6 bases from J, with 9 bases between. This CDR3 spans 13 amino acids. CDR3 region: CASRQDTNSPLHF. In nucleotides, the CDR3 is TGCGCCAGCAGACAGGACACTAATTCACCCCTCCACTTT.

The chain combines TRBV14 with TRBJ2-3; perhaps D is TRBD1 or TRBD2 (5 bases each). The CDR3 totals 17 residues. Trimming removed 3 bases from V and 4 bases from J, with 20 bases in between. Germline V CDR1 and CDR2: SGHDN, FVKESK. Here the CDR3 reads CASSHPRGSSESDTQYF. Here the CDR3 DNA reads TGTGCCAGCAGCCATCCGAGGGGCTCCTCCGAGTCAGATACGCAGTATTTT.

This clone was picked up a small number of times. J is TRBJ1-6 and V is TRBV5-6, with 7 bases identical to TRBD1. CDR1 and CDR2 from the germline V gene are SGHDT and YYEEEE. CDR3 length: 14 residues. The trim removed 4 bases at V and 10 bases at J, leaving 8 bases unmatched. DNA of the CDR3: TGTGCCAGCAGCCCGGGACAGAGGATGTCACCCCTCCACTTT. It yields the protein CASSPGQRMSPLHF.

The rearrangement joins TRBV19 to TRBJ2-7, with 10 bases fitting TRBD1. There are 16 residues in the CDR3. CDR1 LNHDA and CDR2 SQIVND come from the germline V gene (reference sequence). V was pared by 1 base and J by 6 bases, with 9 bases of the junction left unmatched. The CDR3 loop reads CASSIVGVGTGVEQYF. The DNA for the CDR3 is TGTGCCAGTAGTATAGTCGGGGTTGGGACAGGGGTCGAGCAGTACTTC. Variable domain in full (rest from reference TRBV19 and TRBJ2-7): DGGITQSPKYLFRKEGQNVTLSCEQNLNHDAMYWYRQDPGQGLRLIYYSQIVNDFQKGDIAEGYSVSREKKESFPLTVTSAQKNPTAFYLCASSIVGVGTGVEQYFGPGTRLTVT.

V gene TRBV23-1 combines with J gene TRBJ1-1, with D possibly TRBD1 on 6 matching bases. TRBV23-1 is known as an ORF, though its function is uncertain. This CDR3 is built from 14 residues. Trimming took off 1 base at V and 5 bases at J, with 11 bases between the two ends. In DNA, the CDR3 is TGCGCCAGCAGTCAATTTACAGGGCAGACTGAAGCTTTCTTT. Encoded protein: CASSQFTGQTEAFF.

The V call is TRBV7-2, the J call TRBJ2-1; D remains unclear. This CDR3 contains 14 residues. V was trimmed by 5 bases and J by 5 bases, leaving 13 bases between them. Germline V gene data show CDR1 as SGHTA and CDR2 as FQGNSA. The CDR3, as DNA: TGTGCCAGCAGCCAAGTGGCCCTAGACAATGAGCAGTTCTTC. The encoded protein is CASSQVALDNEQFF.

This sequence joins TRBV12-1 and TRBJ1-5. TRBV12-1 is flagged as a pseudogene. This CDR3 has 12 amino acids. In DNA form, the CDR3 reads TGTGCCAGCAGCTTCGGGGGCCCGCCCCAGCATTTT. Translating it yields CASSFGGPPQHF.

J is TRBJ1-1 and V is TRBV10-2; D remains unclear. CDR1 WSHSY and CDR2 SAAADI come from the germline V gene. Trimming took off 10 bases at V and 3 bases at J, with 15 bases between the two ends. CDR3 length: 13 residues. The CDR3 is CATRRPGDTEAFF. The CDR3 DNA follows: TGCGCCACAAGGAGGCCTGGGGACACTGAAGCTTTCTTT.

CDR3 nucleotides: TGTGCCAGCAGCCAAGATGCAGGCCCGAACACTGAAGCTTTCTTT. As protein: CASSQDAGPNTEAFF. The chain uses TRBV3-1 (or the pseudogene TRBV3-2) and TRBJ1-1; D gene uncertain. Trimming pared 0 bases from V and 1 base from J, leaving 9 bases between. This CDR3 region has 15 residues. In germline, CDR1 is LGHDT, CDR2 YNNKEL (reference sequence).

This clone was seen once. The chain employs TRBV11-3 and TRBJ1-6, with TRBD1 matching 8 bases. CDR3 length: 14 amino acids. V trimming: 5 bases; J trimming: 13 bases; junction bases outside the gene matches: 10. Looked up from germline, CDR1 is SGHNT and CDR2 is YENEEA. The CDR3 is CASSRDRGPEPLHF. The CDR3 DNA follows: TGTGCCAGCAGCCGTGACAGGGGCCCGGAGCCCCTCCACTTT.

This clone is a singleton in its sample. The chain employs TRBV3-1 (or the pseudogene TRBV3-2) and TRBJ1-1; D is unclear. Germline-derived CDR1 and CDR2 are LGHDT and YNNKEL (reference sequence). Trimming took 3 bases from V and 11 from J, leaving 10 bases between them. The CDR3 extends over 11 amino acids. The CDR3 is CASSHLSGAFF. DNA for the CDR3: TGTGCCAGCAGCCATCTTTCGGGGGCTTTCTTT.

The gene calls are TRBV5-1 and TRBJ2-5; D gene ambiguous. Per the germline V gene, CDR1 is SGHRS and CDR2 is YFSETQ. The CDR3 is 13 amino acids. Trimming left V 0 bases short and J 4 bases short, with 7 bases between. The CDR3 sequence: CASSLDRRETQYF. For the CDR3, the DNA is TGCGCCAGCAGCTTGGACAGACGAGAGACCCAGTACTTC.

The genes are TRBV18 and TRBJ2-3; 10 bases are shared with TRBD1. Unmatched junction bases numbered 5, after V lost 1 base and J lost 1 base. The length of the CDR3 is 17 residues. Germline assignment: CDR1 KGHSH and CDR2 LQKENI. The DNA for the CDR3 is TGTGCCAGCTCACCACTTGGACAGGGGGGTGGCACAGATACGCAGTATTTT. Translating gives CASSPLGQGGGTDTQYF.

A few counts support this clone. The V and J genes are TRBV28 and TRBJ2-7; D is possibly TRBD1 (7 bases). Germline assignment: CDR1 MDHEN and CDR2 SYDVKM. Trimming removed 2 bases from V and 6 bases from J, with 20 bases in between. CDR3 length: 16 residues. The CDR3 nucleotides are TGTGCCAGCAGTTTAGGCCGGAGGGACAGACTACGCGAGCAGTACTTC. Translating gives CASSLGRRDRLREQYF.

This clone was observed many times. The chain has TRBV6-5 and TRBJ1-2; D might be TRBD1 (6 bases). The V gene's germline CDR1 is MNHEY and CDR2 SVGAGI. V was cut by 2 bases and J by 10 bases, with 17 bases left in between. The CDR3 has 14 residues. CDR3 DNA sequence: TGTGCCAGCAGTTACACCGGACAGCGCCTCCTCTACACCTTC. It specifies CASSYTGQRLLYTF.

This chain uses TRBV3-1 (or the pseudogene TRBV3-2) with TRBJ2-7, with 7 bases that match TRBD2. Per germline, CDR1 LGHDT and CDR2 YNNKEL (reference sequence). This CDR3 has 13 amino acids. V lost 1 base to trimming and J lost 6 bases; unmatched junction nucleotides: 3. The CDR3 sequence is CASSQGEGGEQYF. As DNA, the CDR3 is TGTGCCAGCAGCCAAGGGGAGGGCGGCGAGCAGTACTTC.

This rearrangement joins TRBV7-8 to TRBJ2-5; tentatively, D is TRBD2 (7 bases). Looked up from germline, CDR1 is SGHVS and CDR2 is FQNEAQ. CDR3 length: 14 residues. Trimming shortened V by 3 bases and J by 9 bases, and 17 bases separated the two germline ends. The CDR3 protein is CASSFGGGPPAQYF. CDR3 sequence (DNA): TGTGCCAGCAGCTTCGGCGGGGGCCCACCGGCCCAGTACTTC.

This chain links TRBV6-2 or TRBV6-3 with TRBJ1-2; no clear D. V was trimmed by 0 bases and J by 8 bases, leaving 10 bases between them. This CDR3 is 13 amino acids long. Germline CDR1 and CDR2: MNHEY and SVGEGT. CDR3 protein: CASSYSVQTGYTF. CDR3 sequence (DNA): TGTGCCAGCAGTTACTCGGTCCAGACGGGCTACACCTTC.

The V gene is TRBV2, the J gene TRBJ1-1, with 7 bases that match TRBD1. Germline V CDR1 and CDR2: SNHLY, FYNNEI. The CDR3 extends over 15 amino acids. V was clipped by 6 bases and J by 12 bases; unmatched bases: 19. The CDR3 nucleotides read TGTGCCAGCAGGGGTAGACAGGGTTTATTAAGTAGGACTTTCTTT. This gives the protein CASRGRQGLLSRTFF.

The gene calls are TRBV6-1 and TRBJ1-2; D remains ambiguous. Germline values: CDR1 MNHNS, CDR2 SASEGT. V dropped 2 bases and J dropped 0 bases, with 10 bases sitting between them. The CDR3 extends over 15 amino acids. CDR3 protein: CASSELGIPNYGYTF. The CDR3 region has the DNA TGTGCCAGCAGTGAACTGGGGATACCTAACTATGGCTACACCTTC.

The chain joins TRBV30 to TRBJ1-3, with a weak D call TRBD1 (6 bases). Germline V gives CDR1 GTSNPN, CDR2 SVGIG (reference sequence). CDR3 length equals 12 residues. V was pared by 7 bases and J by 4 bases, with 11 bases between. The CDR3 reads CAYRESGNTIYF. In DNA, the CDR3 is TGTGCCTACAGGGAATCGGGAAACACCATATATTTT.

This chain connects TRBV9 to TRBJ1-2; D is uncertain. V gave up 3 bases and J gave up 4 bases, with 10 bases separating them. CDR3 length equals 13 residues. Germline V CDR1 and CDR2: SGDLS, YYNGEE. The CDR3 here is CASSGGMRYGYTF. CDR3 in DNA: TGTGCCAGCAGCGGTGGCATGCGCTATGGCTACACCTTC.

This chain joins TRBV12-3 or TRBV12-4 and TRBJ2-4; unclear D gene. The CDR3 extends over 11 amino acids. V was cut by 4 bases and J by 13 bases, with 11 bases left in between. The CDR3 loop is CASSSGESQYF. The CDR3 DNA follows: TGTGCCAGCAGTTCTGGGGAATCACAGTACTTC.

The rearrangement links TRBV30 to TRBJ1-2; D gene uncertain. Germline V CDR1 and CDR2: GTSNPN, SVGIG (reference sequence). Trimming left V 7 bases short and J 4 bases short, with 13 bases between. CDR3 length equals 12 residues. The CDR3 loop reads CAYPVTAYGYTF. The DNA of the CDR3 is TGTGCCTACCCGGTTACAGCCTATGGCTACACCTTC.

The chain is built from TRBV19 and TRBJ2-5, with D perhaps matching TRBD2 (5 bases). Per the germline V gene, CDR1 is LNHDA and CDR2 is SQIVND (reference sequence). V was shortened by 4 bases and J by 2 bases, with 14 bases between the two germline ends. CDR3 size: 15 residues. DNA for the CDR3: TGTGCCAGTAGTAATTCTCCGGGAACACAAGAGACCCAGTACTTC. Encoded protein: CASSNSPGTQETQYF.

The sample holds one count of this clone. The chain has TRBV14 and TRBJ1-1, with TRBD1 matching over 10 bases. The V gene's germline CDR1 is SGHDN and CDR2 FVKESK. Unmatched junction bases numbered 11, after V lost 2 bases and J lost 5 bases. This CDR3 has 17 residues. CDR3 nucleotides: TGTGCCAGCAGCCAACTGGGACAGGGGACTGGCGATACTGAAGCTTTCTTT. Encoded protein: CASSQLGQGTGDTEAFF.

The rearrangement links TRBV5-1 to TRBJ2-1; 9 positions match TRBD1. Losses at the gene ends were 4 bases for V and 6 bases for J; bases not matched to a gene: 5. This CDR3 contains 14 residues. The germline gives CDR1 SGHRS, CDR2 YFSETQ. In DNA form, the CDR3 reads TGCGCCAGCAGCCCCCGACAGGGGGTCAATGAGCAGTTCTTC. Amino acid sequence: CASSPRQGVNEQFF.

This chain's CDR3 is CASSDGQLSGNTIYF. Written as DNA, the CDR3 is TGCGCCAGCAGCGATGGACAGCTCTCTGGAAACACCATATATTTT. This chain links TRBV5-1 with TRBJ1-3, with a possible D match to TRBD1 (6 bases). The CDR3 extends over 15 amino acids. Trimming left V 4 bases short and J 0 bases short, with 11 bases between. Germline CDR1 SGHRS, CDR2 YFSETQ.

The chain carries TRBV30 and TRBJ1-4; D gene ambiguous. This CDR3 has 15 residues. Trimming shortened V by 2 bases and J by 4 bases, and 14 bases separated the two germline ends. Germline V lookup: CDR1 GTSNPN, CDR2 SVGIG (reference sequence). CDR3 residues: CAWSNPGGGNEKLFF. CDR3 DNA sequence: TGTGCCTGGAGTAACCCGGGAGGCGGTAATGAAAAACTGTTTTTT.

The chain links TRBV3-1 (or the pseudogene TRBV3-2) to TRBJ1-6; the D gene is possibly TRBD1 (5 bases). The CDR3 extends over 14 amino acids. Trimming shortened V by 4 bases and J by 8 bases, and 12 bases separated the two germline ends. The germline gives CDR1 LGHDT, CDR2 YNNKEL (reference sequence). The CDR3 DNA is TGTGCCAGCAGCCTCTGGGGCGGTGATTCACCCCTCCACTTT. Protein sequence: CASSLWGGDSPLHF.

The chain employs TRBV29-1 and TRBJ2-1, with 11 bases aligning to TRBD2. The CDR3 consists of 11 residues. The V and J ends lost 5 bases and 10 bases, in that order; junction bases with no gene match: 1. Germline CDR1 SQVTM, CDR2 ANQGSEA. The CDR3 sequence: CSVIAGGEQFF. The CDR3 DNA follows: TGCAGCGTTATAGCGGGAGGGGAGCAGTTCTTC.